The 29 T cell receptor beta chains in this list originate from one sample, sequenced in a study of blood T cells in healthy people across ages. The use of a sample-barcoded 5' primer and a J-beta primer mix characterized a second PCR of about 7 to 12 cycles. In TCRdb, the 5' RACE reads were re-called with MiXCR into one record per CDR3 protein. Altogether 710,000 or so distinct CDR3 sequences are present, 20% to 25% being singletons, with the ten largest covering 20% to 25%. Sequencing was performed on blood. All receptors come from a man aged 70-80 years in good health.

The chain joins TRBV7-9 to TRBJ1-6; D is uncertain. The length of the CDR3 is 15 residues. The germline V and J ends were trimmed by 5 bases and 9 bases, with 17 bases remaining between them. Germline V lookup: CDR1 SEHNR, CDR2 FQNEAQ (reference sequence). This CDR3 reads CASSPPWGQGSPLHF. In DNA, the CDR3 is TGTGCCAGCAGCCCGCCGTGGGGTCAAGGTTCACCCCTCCACTTT.

The V and J genes are TRBV12-3 or TRBV12-4 and TRBJ2-1; 10 bases line up with TRBD2. The CDR3 loop spans 15 amino acids. The junction had 6 bases not matched to a gene; V was cut back by 6 bases and J by 4 bases. The DNA for the CDR3 is TGTGCCAGCAGCCGCACTAGCGGGACTTACAATGAGCAGTTCTTC. Encoded protein: CASSRTSGTYNEQFF.

This clonotype has only a few counts. V gene TRBV4-2 combines with J gene TRBJ2-7; 7 bases fit TRBD1. Germline loops: CDR1 LGHNA, CDR2 YNFKEQ. The CDR3 covers 14 residues. The V segment lost 4 bases and the J segment 2 bases; nucleotides outside the gene matches: 5. The CDR3 loop reads CASSPGGLTYEQYF. CDR3 DNA: TGTGCCAGCAGCCCAGGGGGATTAACCTACGAGCAGTACTTC.

This clonotype has only a few counts. The rearrangement joins TRBV6-1 to TRBJ2-1, with D perhaps TRBD1 (5 bases). The CDR3 runs to 12 residues. Germline assignment: CDR1 MNHNS and CDR2 SASEGT. Between the trimmed V and J ends, which lost 8 bases and 6 bases, there was a span of 11 bases. The CDR3 coding sequence is TGTGCCAGCTGTAACAGGTTCAATGAGCAGTTCTTC. Amino acids: CASCNRFNEQFF.

This clonotype was recorded at least ten times. CDR3 loop: CASSLRDRVTEQFF. CDR3 bases: TGTGCCAGCAGCTTGAGGGACAGGGTCACTGAGCAGTTCTTC. This rearrangement joins TRBV7-6 to TRBJ2-1; 9 bases line up with TRBD1. The CDR3 totals 14 residues. Trimming took 3 bases from V and 9 from J; bases not matched to a gene: 6. The V gene's germline CDR1 is SGHVS and CDR2 FNYEAQ.

There are a few counts of this clonotype. This chain links TRBV20-1 with TRBJ2-4; 11 positions match TRBD2. From germline, CDR1 is DFQATT and CDR2 SNEGSKA (reference sequence). The CDR3 totals 13 residues. Unmatched junction bases numbered 5, after V lost 4 bases and J lost 9 bases. As DNA, the CDR3 is TGCAGTGCTACACTAGCGGGGGCGGGCATTCAGTACTTC. It translates to CSATLAGAGIQYF.

This clonotype was counted between two and nine times. The chain is built from TRBV5-5 and TRBJ2-3; no clear D. Germline V gene data show CDR1 as SGHKS and CDR2 as YYEKEE (reference sequence). CDR3 size: 14 residues. The V end was cut by 2 bases, the J end by 0 bases, with 7 bases between. CDR3 residues: CASSFFTSTDTQYF. In DNA, the CDR3 is TGTGCCAGCAGCTTTTTTACTAGCACAGATACGCAGTATTTT. Using reference TRBV5-5 and TRBJ2-3 for the parts outside the CDR3, the full variable domain is DAGVTQSPTHLIKTRGQQVTLRCSPISGHKSVSWYQQVLGQGPQFIFQYYEKEERGRGNFPDRFSARQFPNYSSELNVNALLLGDSALYLCASSFFTSTDTQYFGPGTRLTVL.

This clonotype was counted a few times. The DNA for the CDR3 is TGTGCCAGCACCCGGACTAGCGGGGGTTACAATGAGCAGTTCTTC. Translated, it gives CASTRTSGGYNEQFF. The chain is built from TRBV3-1 and TRBJ2-1, with 13 bases matching TRBD2. V was pared by 7 bases and J by 4 bases, with 4 bases of the junction left unmatched. The CDR3 is 15 residues long. Germline V gives CDR1 LGHDT, CDR2 YNNKEL (reference sequence).

This clonotype was counted a few times. One end of the junction fails to match germline, which may point to a read error. The chain carries TRBV5-5 and TRBJ1-2; TRBD1 aligns across 7 bases. CDR1 and CDR2 (germline): SGHKS, YYEKEE (reference sequence). This CDR3 is built from 13 residues. Here the CDR3 reads CASSLDFKADRRF. DNA of the CDR3: TGTGCCAGCAGCTTGGACTTTAAGGCGGACAGGCGCTTC.

V and J are TRBV6-2 or TRBV6-3 and TRBJ2-7; a possible D gene is TRBD2 (5 bases). This CDR3 contains 15 residues. The germline V gene has CDR1 MNHEY and CDR2 SVGEGT. The V and J ends lost 2 bases and 6 bases respectively, with 17 bases between them. Here the CDR3 DNA reads TGTGCCAGCAGTTACAGGGCCAACCCACTAGGCGAGCAGTACTTC. Amino acids: CASSYRANPLGEQYF.

The chain links TRBV5-1 to TRBJ1-4; possibly TRBD1 for D (6 bases). The CDR3 runs to 15 residues. The germline V gene encodes CDR1 SGHRS and CDR2 YFSETQ. The ends were cut back, 0 bases at V and 3 bases at J, with 9 bases in the middle. CDR3 in DNA: TGCGCCAGCAGCTTGGAGGGGGTTTCTAATGAAAAACTGTTTTTT. Translated: CASSLEGVSNEKLFF.

This chain links TRBV6-5 with TRBJ1-2; no firm D call. The CDR3 consists of 15 residues. Germline V gene data show CDR1 as MNHEY and CDR2 as SVGAGI. V shed 0 bases and J shed 4 bases, with 12 bases lying between them. The CDR3 loop is CASSYSTRFPYGYTF. The CDR3 DNA sequence: TGTGCCAGCAGTTACTCCACCCGTTTCCCCTATGGCTACACCTTC.

This clonotype came up a few times. The CDR3 DNA is TGTGCCAGCAAAACCCCTGGCCAAGAGACCCAGTACTTC. It encodes CASKTPGQETQYF. V gene TRBV28 combines with J gene TRBJ2-5; D unresolved. CDR3 length: 13 amino acids. V gave up 7 bases and J gave up 1 base, with 10 bases separating them. Germline values: CDR1 MDHEN, CDR2 SYDVKM.

This chain joins TRBV11-2 and TRBJ2-7; 9 bases map to TRBD1. The J call may be wrong; the DNA end is better matched by TRBJ2-5. Germline V gives CDR1 SGHAT, CDR2 FQNNGV. This CDR3 comprises 16 residues. This CDR3 is CASSLIGQGLYWTQYF. The CDR3 region has the DNA TGTGCCAGCAGCCTGATTGGACAGGGGTTATATTGGACCCAGTACTTC.

In its sample, this clonotype was seen a few times. The chain carries TRBV20-1 and TRBJ2-1; a possible D gene is TRBD2 (5 bases). The length of the CDR3 is 12 residues. CDR1 DFQATT and CDR2 SNEGSKA come from the germline V gene (reference sequence). V was shortened by 6 bases and J by 12 bases, with 18 bases between the two germline ends. The CDR3 region is CSARKGEGRQFF. CDR3 DNA sequence: TGCAGTGCCCGAAAGGGAGAAGGAAGGCAGTTCTTC.

The rearrangement joins TRBV5-1 to TRBJ2-5, with D possibly matching TRBD1 (6 bases). The ends were cut back, 1 base at V and 3 bases at J, with 10 bases in the middle. This CDR3 comprises 14 residues. CDR1 SGHRS and CDR2 YFSETQ come from the germline V gene. CDR3 sequence: CASSLWDNEETQYF. CDR3 DNA: TGCGCCAGCAGCTTGTGGGACAATGAAGAGACCCAGTACTTC.

V and J are TRBV4-1 and TRBJ2-1, with D unclear. The CDR3 has 14 residues. V lost 0 bases to trimming and J lost 5 bases, with 8 bases between them. Germline values: CDR1 MGHRA, CDR2 YSYEKL. CDR3 DNA: TGCGCCAGCAGCCAAGATGGCGACAACAATGAGCAGTTCTTC. It encodes CASSQDGDNNEQFF.

This chain joins TRBV12-3 or TRBV12-4 and TRBJ1-2; D is undetermined. With 1 base removed from V and 5 bases from J, the gap between germline ends came to 11 bases. This CDR3 spans 14 amino acids. CDR3 amino acids: CASSLGGGPYGYTF. The CDR3 DNA reads TGTGCCAGCAGTTTAGGTGGCGGACCTTATGGCTACACCTTC.

This clonotype has more than one count but fewer than ten. The rearrangement links TRBV20-1 to TRBJ2-3; 9 bases are a match to TRBD2. CDR1 is DFQATT and CDR2 is SNEGSKA in the germline V gene (reference sequence). The CDR3 has 16 residues. Germline trimming cut 0 bases from V and 4 bases from J; bases unmatched to any gene: 8. The CDR3 loop is CSARDLSGRWADTQYF. CDR3 in DNA: TGCAGTGCTAGAGATCTAAGCGGGAGGTGGGCAGATACGCAGTATTTT.

The chain combines TRBV13 with TRBJ1-1, with a weak D call TRBD1 (5 bases). The CDR3 length is 15 residues. V gave up 8 bases and J gave up 3 bases, with 19 bases separating them. The germline CDR1 and CDR2 sequences are PRHDT and FYEKMQ (reference sequence). The chain's CDR3 is CASGRGRRGDTEAFF. Written as DNA, the CDR3 is TGTGCCAGCGGACGCGGGAGGCGGGGGGACACTGAAGCTTTCTTT.

This clonotype has just a few counts. The rearrangement links TRBV2 to TRBJ2-5; 9 bases map to TRBD1. The J call may be mistaken, given a closer DNA end match to TRBJ2-7. The CDR3 contains 15 residues. Germline V gene data show CDR1 as SNHLY and CDR2 as FYNNEI. DNA for the CDR3: TGTGCCAGCACTCCTGGACAGGGGTACACCTACGAGCAGTACGTC. Amino acids: CASTPGQGYTYEQYV.

In nucleotides, the CDR3 is TGTGCCAGCGCCAGGGGCTATGAGCAGTTCTTC. Protein sequence: CASARGYEQFF. The chain has TRBV6-1 and TRBJ2-1, with TRBD1 as a possible D gene (6 bases). The CDR3 has 11 residues. V gave up 8 bases and J gave up 8 bases, with 10 bases separating them. Germline CDR1 reads MNHNS; CDR2 reads SASEGT.

CDR3 coding DNA: TGTGCCAGCAGCCCGACGGACTGGGGCACAGATACGCAGTATTTT. This gives the protein CASSPTDWGTDTQYF. The chain joins TRBV7-2 to TRBJ2-3; perhaps TRBD2 as D (5 bases). Trimming took off 5 bases at V and 1 base at J, with 13 bases between the two ends. The CDR3 has 15 amino acids. Germline assignment: CDR1 SGHTA and CDR2 FQGNSA.

This clonotype appeared a single time. The genes are TRBV3-1 and TRBJ2-5; no clear D. Germline V CDR1 and CDR2: LGHDT, YNNKEL (reference sequence). V gave up 2 bases and J gave up 4 bases, with 11 bases separating them. The CDR3 extends over 14 amino acids. CDR3 sequence reads: CASSQLGGVETQYF. CDR3 DNA: TGTGCCAGCAGCCAACTGGGTGGAGTAGAGACCCAGTACTTC.

This clonotype was seen more than once but under ten times. The chain couples TRBV6-6 to TRBJ1-1, with unresolved D. This CDR3 comprises 15 residues. Trimming shortened V by 0 bases and J by 7 bases, and 15 bases separated the two germline ends. Germline loops: CDR1 MNHNY, CDR2 SVGAGI (reference sequence). DNA of the CDR3: TGTGCCAGCAGTTACTCGATGTTTTTAGGGATTGAAGCTTTCTTT. It translates to CASSYSMFLGIEAFF.

The chain employs TRBV20-1 and TRBJ2-3; 9 bases map to TRBD2. Germline V gives CDR1 DFQATT, CDR2 SNEGSKA (reference sequence). Unmatched junction bases numbered 7, after V lost 0 bases and J lost 3 bases. The CDR3 contains 16 residues. DNA of the CDR3: TGCAGTGCTAGAGAATGGCAGCGGGGGGAGACAGATACGCAGTATTTT. It codes for CSAREWQRGETDTQYF.

The gene calls are TRBV20-1 and TRBJ2-7; 11 positions agree with TRBD2. CDR3 length equals 14 residues. In germline, CDR1 is DFQATT, CDR2 SNEGSKA (reference sequence). Losses at the gene ends were 5 bases for V and 3 bases for J; bases not matched to a gene: 6. The DNA of the CDR3 is TGCAGTGCTGTCAGTACTAGCGGGAGCTACGAGCAGTACGTC. This codes for CSAVSTSGSYEQYV.

CDR3: CASSRGASQETQYF. As DNA, the CDR3 is TGTGCCAGCTCGCGGGGAGCATCCCAAGAGACCCAGTACTTC. This chain links TRBV11-1 with TRBJ2-5; possible D gene TRBD2, 6 bases. Germline V lookup: CDR1 SGHAT, CDR2 FQDESV (reference sequence). V shed 8 bases and J shed 1 base, with 14 bases lying between them. The CDR3 extends over 14 amino acids. Combining the CDR3 with reference TRBV11-1 and TRBJ2-5 gives the whole variable domain EAEVAQSPRYKITEKSQAVAFWCDPISGHATLYWYRQILGQGPELLVQFQDESVVDDSQLPKDRFSAERLKGVDSTLKIQPAELGDSAMYLCASSRGASQETQYFGPGTRLLVL.

Remarks on this clonotype: An end of the junction differs from the germline gene, which may be a read error. The chain couples TRBV5-1 to TRBJ2-3, with 9 bases that match TRBD1. Germline V lookup: CDR1 SGHRS, CDR2 YFSETQ. The CDR3 runs to 14 residues. The CDR3 protein is CASGLQGAGDTQYF. The CDR3 bases are TGCGCCAGCGGCTTACAGGGGGCAGGAGATACGCAGTATTTT.